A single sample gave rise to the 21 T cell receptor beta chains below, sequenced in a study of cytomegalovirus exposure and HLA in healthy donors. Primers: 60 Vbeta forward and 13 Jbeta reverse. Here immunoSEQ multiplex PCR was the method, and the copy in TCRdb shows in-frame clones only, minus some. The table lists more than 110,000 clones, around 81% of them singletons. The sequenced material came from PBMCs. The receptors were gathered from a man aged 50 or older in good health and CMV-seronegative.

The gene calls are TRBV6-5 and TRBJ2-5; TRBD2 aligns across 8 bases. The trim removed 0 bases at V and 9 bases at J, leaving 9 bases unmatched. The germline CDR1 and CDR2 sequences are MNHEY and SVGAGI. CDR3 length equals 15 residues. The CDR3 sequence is CASSYSLPSRGAQYF. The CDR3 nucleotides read TGTGCCAGCAGTTACTCCCTCCCTTCGCGGGGGGCCCAGTACTTC.

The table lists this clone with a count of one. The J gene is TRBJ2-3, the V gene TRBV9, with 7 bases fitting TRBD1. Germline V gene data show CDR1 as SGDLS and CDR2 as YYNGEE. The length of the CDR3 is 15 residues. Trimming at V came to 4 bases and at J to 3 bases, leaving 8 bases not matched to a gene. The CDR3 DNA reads TGTGCCAGCAGCCCCTGGGACAGACCTACAGATACGCAGTATTTT. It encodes CASSPWDRPTDTQYF. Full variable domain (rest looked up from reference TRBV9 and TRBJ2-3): DSGVTQTPKHLITATGQRVTLRCSPRSGDLSVYWYQQSLDQGLQFLIQYYNGEERAKGNILERFSAQQFPDLHSELNLSSLELGDSALYFCASSPWDRPTDTQYFGPGTRLTVL.

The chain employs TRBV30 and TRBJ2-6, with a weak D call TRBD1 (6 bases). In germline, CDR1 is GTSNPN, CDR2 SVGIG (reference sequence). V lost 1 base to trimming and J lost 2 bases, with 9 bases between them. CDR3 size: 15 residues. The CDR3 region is CAWSEKGAGANVLTF. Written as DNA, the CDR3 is TGTGCCTGGAGTGAAAAGGGGGCTGGGGCCAACGTCCTGACTTTC.

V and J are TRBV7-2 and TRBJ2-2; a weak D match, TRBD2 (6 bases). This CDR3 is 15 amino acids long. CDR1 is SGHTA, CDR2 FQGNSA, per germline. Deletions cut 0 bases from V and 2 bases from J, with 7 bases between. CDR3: CASSLAGGNTGELFF. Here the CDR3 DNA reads TGTGCCAGCAGCTTAGCGGGAGGCAACACCGGGGAGCTGTTTTTT.

The CDR3 region has the DNA TGCGCCAGCAGCCCTGCCTCAGGGTATGGAAACACCATATATTTT. Amino acid sequence: CASSPASGYGNTIYF. The V gene is TRBV5-1, the J gene TRBJ1-3; maybe TRBD1 (5 bases). V gave up 4 bases and J gave up 3 bases, with 14 bases separating them. Germline lookup yields CDR1 SGHRS and CDR2 YFSETQ. The CDR3 sequence is 15 residues long.

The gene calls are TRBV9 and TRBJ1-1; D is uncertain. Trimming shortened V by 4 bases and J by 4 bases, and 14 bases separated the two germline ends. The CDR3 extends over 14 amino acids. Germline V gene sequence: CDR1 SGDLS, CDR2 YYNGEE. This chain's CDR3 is CASSPLGARTEAFF. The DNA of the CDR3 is TGTGCCAGCAGCCCCCTGGGAGCGCGCACTGAAGCTTTCTTT.

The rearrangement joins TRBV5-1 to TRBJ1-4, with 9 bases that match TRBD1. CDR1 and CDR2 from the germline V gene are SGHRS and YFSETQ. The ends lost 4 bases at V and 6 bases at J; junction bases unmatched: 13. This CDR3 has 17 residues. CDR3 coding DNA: TGCGCCAGCAGCCAAACTCCTCCGGACAGGGGATATGAAAAACTGTTTTTT. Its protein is CASSQTPPDRGYEKLFF.

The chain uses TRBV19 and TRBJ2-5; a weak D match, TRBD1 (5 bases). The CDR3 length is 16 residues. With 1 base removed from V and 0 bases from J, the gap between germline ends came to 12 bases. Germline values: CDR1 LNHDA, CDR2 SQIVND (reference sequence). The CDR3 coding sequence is TGTGCCAGTAGTATAGCGCAGGGAAAGTACCAAGAGACCCAGTACTTC. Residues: CASSIAQGKYQETQYF. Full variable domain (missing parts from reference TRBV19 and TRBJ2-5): DGGITQSPKYLFRKEGQNVTLSCEQNLNHDAMYWYRQDPGQGLRLIYYSQIVNDFQKGDIAEGYSVSREKKESFPLTVTSAQKNPTAFYLCASSIAQGKYQETQYFGPGTRLLVL.

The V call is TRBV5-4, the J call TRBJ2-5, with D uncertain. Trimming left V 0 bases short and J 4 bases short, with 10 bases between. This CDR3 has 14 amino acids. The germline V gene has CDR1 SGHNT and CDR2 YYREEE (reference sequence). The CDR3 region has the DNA TGTGCCAGCAGCTTGGAGTCTACCGGAGAGACCCAGTACTTC. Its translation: CASSLESTGETQYF.

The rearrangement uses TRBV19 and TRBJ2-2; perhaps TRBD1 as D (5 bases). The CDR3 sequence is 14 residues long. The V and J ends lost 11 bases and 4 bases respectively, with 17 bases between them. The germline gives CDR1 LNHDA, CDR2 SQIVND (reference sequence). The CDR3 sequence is CASTPGMGTGELFF. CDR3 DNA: TGTGCCTCTACACCAGGGATGGGCACCGGGGAGCTGTTTTTT.

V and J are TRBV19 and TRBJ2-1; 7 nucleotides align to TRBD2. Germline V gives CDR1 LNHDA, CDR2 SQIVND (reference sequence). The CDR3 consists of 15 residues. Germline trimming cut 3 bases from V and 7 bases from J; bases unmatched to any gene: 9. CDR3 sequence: CASSMKASGGNEQFF. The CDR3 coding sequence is TGTGCCAGTAGTATGAAAGCTTCGGGGGGAAATGAGCAGTTCTTC.

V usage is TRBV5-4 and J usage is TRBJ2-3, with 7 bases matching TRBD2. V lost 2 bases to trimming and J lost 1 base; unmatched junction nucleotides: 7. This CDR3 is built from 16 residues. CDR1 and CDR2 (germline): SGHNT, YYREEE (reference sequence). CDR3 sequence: CASSFRLAEGTDTQYF. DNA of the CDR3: TGTGCCAGCAGCTTTCGTCTAGCGGAGGGCACAGATACGCAGTATTTT.

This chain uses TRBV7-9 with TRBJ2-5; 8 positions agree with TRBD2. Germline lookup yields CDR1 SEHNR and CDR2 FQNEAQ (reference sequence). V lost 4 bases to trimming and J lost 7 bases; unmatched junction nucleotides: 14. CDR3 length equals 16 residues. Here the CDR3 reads CASSSYGREKGGTQYF. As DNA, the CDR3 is TGTGCCAGCAGCTCTTACGGGAGGGAGAAGGGAGGGACCCAGTACTTC. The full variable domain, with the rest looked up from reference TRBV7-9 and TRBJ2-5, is DTGVSQNPRHKITKRGQNVTFRCDPISEHNRLYWYRQTLGQGPEFLTYFQNEAQLEKSRLLSDRFSAERPKGSFSTLEIQRTEQGDSAMYLCASSSYGREKGGTQYFGPGTRLLVL.

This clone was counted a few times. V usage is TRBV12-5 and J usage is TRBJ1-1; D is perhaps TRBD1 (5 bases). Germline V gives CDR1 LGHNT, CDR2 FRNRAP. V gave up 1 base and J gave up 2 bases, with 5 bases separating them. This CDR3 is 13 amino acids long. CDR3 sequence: CASGLGTNTEAFF. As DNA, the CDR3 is TGTGCTAGTGGTTTGGGGACAAACACTGAAGCTTTCTTT.

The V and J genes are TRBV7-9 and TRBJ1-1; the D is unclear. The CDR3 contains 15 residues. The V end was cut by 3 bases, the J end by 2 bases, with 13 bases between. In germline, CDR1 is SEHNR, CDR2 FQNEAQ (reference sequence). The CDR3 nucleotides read TGTGCCAGCAGCTTTATTGGACGGGAAAACACTGAAGCTTTCTTT. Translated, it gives CASSFIGRENTEAFF.

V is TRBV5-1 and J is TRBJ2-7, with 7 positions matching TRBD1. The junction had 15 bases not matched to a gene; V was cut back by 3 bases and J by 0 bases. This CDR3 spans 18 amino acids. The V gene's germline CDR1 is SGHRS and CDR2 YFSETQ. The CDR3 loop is CASSWTLPGQTLSYEQYF. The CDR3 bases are TGCGCCAGCAGCTGGACGTTACCGGGACAGACCCTCTCCTACGAGCAGTACTTC.

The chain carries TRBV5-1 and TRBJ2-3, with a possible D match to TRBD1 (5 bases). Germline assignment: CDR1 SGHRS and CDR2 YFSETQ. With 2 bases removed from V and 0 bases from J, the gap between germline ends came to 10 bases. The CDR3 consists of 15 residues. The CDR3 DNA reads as TGCGCCAGCAGCTTCGACAGTTATAGCACAGATACGCAGTATTTT. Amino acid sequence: CASSFDSYSTDTQYF.

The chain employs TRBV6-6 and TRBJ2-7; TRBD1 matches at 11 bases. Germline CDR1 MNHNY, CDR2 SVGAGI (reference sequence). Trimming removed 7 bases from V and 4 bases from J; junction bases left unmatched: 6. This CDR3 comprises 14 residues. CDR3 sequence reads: CASNRGQGAYEQYF. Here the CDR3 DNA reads TGTGCCAGCAACCGCGGACAGGGGGCGTACGAGCAGTACTTC.

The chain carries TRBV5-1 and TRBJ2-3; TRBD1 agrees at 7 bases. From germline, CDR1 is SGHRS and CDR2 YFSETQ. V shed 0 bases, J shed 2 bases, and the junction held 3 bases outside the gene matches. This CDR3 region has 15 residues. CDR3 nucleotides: TGCGCCAGCAGCTTGGGACAGGGTCCCACAGATACGCAGTATTTT. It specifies CASSLGQGPTDTQYF.

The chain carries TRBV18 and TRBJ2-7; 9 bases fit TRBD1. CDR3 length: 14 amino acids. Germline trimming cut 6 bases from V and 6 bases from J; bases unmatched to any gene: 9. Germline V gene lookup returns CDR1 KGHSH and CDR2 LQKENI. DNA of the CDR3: TGTGCCAGCTCGGACGTACAGGGGGCGGCCGAGCAGTACTTC. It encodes CASSDVQGAAEQYF.

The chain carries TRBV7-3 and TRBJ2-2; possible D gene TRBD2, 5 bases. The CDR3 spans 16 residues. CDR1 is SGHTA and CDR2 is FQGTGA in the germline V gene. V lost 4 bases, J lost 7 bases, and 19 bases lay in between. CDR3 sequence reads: CASSSTNELVRGELFF. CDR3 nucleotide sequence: TGTGCCAGCAGCTCGACGAACGAACTAGTTCGCGGGGAGCTGTTTTTT.